This T cell receptor (beta chain) was recorded in a study of T cells in localized non-small cell lung cancer. Whole-study results and caveats: Adjacent lung had a median approximately 57 of the 100 largest tumor clones. Sequence data derive from only one tumor region, so heterogeneity remains possible. In uninvolved adjacent lung, T cell clonality reached its highest value, exceeding tumor.

Germline V CDR1 and CDR2: SEHNR, FQNEAQ (reference sequence). The CDR3 is 17 amino acids. Trimming shortened V by 7 bases and J by 2 bases, and 20 bases separated the two germline ends. Using immunoSEQ multiplex PCR, the repertoire was profiled, and TCRdb retains in-frame clones only, with some absent. The sample lists 75,000 to 95,000 clones, around 90% occurring once. A remark on this clone: Antigen specificity is unknown.

The chain links TRBV7-9 to TRBJ2-2, with TRBD1 as a possible D gene (5 bases). The specimen comprised peripheral blood, sampled before any cancer treatment. The clonotype was recovered from a man aged 35 to 70 with stage I squamous cell lung carcinoma. CDR3: CASNSIRGRKNTGELFF. The CDR3 nucleotides are TGTGCCAGCAACTCCATAAGGGGTCGGAAAAACACCGGGGAGCTGTTTTTT.